The 8 T cell receptor beta chains reported below all come from one sample, sequenced in a study of cytomegalovirus exposure and HLA in healthy donors. The PCR had 60 Vbeta and 13 Jbeta primers. Repertoires were generated with immunoSEQ multiplex PCR, while TCRdb's copy carries only in-frame clones and drops some. The sample lists about 180,000 clones, 85% seen once, with 1% in the top ten. Sequencing used PBMCs. These receptors originate from a boy between 2 and 10 years old in good health and CMV-seronegative.

The genes are TRBV15 and TRBJ2-7; 7 bases are a match to TRBD1. The CDR3 is made up of 13 amino acids. V was pared by 8 bases and J by 3 bases, with 7 bases of the junction left unmatched. The germline V gene encodes CDR1 LNHNV and CDR2 YYDKDF (reference sequence). The CDR3 bases are TGTGCCACCCGGGACAGTACCAACTACGAGCAGTACTTC. Translating gives CATRDSTNYEQYF.

Comments on this clone: Sequence at one end of the junction differs from germline and may be a read error. The chain joins TRBV6-1 to TRBJ2-3; 11 nucleotides match TRBD2. The CDR3 is made up of 13 amino acids. Germline loops: CDR1 MNHNS, CDR2 SASEGT. The CDR3 spells CASSDHRLAGTNF. CDR3 nucleotide sequence: TGTGCCAGCAGTGATCACCGACTAGCGGGAACGAATTTT.

This chain uses TRBV15 with TRBJ1-5; weak D call: TRBD1 (6 bases). This CDR3 contains 16 residues. Germline CDR1 is LNHNV and CDR2 is YYDKDF (reference sequence). V dropped 8 bases and J dropped 0 bases, with 17 bases sitting between them. The CDR3 protein is CATQSGGPYSNQPQHF. In nucleotides, the CDR3 is TGTGCCACCCAGTCTGGGGGCCCTTATAGCAATCAGCCCCAGCATTTT. The entire variable domain, with the rest obtained from reference TRBV15 and TRBJ1-5, is as follows: DAMVIQNPRYQVTQFGKPVTLSCSQTLNHNVMYWYQQKSSQAPKLLFHYYDKDFNNEADTPDNFQSRRPNTSFCFLDIRSPGLGDTAMYLCATQSGGPYSNQPQHFGDGTRLSIL.

The V call is TRBV28, the J call TRBJ1-2; D is possibly TRBD1 (5 bases). Germline CDR1 MDHEN, CDR2 SYDVKM. The CDR3 totals 15 residues. V lost 1 base to trimming and J lost 3 bases, with 12 bases between them. The CDR3 DNA follows: TGTGCCAGCAGTTTATATGGGGGGACCTACTATGGCTACACCTTC. Translating gives CASSLYGGTYYGYTF.

J is TRBJ2-4 and V is TRBV30; TRBD2 is a possible D gene (7 bases). The CDR3 contains 13 residues. Germline V gives CDR1 GTSNPN, CDR2 SVGIG (reference sequence). Trimming took 8 bases from V and 2 from J, leaving 13 bases between them. The CDR3 here is CAGGGQTKNIQYF. Here the CDR3 DNA reads TGTGCCGGGGGGGGGCAAACCAAAAACATTCAGTACTTC.

V usage is TRBV29-1 and J usage is TRBJ2-1; maybe TRBD2 (6 bases). CDR1 is SQVTM and CDR2 is ANQGSEA in the germline V gene. The CDR3 extends over 12 amino acids. V was cut by 7 bases and J by 5 bases, with 12 bases left in between. The CDR3 nucleotides read TGCAGCGCCTATCGCGGGAACAATGAGCAGTTCTTC. This sequence encodes CSAYRGNNEQFF.

The gene calls are TRBV6-5 and TRBJ2-1; 7 bases align to TRBD1. The CDR3 extends over 14 amino acids. J gave up 9 bases and V 6 bases, and 11 bases lay outside the gene matches. The germline V gene has CDR1 MNHEY and CDR2 SVGAGI. CDR3 region: CASSRDSTDTEQFF. The CDR3 region has the DNA TGTGCCAGCAGCCGGGACAGCACGGATACTGAGCAGTTCTTC.

This chain uses TRBV10-2 with TRBJ2-7; 7 bases fit TRBD1. V lost 10 bases and J lost 3; bases outside the gene matches: 18. The CDR3 totals 16 residues. Germline V gene data show CDR1 as WSHSY and CDR2 as SAAADI. Written as DNA, the CDR3 is TGCGCCAACGCTTTGGCCTCACAGGGGACCCTCTACGAGCAGTACGTC. Protein: CANALASQGTLYEQYV.